The present T cell receptor beta chain was sequenced within a study of human T cells and chemical hapten exposure. Study as a whole: All through the roughly 23-week study, the scalp of each patient received diphenylcyclopropenone doses weekly.

Stated time point: pre-sensitization, week 0. Treatment specified: therapeutic diphenylcyclopropenone sensitization with weekly scalp DPC. Donation of samples came from alopecia patients who were 18 to 70 years old and suitable for DPC. This clonotype was detected ten times or more. V was pared by 8 bases and J by 4 bases, with 10 bases of the junction left unmatched. CDR1 is KGHSH and CDR2 is LQKENI in the germline V gene. The CDR3 runs to 14 residues. TCRdb used MiXCR to reprocess the RACE reads, holding one entry per CDR3 protein. The sample shows some 84,000 distinct CDR3 sequences, 6.5% to 10% of them seen only once.

This TCR came from a man aged 40-50 years with alopecia areata. Some clones in this sample may be carry-over from other donors' samples. The J gene is TRBJ1-1, the V gene TRBV18; TRBD1 matches 7 bases. The source material was whole blood, sampled in connection with sensitization to the hapten diphenylcyclopropenone (DPC). The CDR3, as DNA: TGTGCCAGCCTTGGGACAGCAATCATCACTGAAGCTTTCTTT. It translates to CASLGTAIITEAFF.